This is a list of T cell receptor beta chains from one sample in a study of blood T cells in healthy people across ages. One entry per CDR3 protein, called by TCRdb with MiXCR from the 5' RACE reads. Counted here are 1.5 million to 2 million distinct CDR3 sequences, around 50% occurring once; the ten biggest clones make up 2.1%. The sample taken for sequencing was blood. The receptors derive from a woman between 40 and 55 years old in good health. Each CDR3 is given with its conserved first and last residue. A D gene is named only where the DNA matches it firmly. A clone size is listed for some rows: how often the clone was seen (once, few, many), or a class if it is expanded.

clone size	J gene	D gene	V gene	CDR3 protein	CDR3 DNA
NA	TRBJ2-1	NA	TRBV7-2	CASTGDGSSYNEQFF	TGTGCCAGCACCGGAGACGGGTCCTCCTACAATGAGCAGTTCTTC
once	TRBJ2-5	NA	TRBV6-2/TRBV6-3	CASSLDSARETQYF	TGTGCCAGCAGCCTCGACTCGGCGAGAGAGACCCAGTACTTC
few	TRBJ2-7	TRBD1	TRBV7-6	CASSSTGDFSYEQYF	TGTGCCAGCAGCTCTACAGGGGATTTCTCCTACGAGCAGTACTTC
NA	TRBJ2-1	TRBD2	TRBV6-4	CASRTSGGPLNEQFF	TGTGCCAGCAGAACGAGCGGGGGTCCCCTCAATGAGCAGTTCTTC
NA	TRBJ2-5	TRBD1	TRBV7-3	CASSMGQGSQETQYF	TGTGCCAGCAGCATGGGACAGGGTAGCCAAGAGACCCAGTACTTC
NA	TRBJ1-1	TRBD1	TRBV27	CASRRRGYDTEAFF	TGTGCCAGCAGGCGCAGGGGGTATGACACTGAAGCTTTCTTT
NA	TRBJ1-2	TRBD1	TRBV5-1	CASSPAGQGAAGYTF	TGCGCCAGCAGCCCGGCGGGACAGGGGGCTGCTGGCTACACCTTC
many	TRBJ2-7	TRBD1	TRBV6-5	CASSYTGAYEQYF	TGTGCCAGCAGTTACACAGGGGCCTACGAGCAGTACTTC
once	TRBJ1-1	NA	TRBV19	CASSMKGYTEAFF	TGTGCCAGTAGTATGAAGGGTTACACTGAAGCTTTCTTT
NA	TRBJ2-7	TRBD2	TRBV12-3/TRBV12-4	CANSPTSGGGYEQYF	TGTGCCAACAGTCCCACTAGCGGGGGAGGTTACGAGCAGTACTTC
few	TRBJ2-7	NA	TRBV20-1	CSAREYGRGYEQYF	TGCAGTGCTAGAGAATATGGCAGGGGCTACGAGCAGTACTTC
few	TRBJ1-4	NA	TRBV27	CASSLLAGSNEKLFF	TGTGCCAGCAGTTTACTTGCAGGTTCTAATGAAAAACTGTTTTTT
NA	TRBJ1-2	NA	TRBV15	CATSRSDSGYTF	TGTGCCACCAGCAGATCGGATAGTGGCTACACCTTC
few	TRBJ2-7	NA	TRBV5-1	CASRGEEFYEQYF	TGCGCCAGCAGAGGGGAGGAATTCTACGAGCAGTACTTC
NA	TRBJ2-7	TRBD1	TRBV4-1	CASSQDMGQTYEQYF	TGCGCCAGCAGCCAAGATATGGGACAGACCTACGAGCAGTACTTC
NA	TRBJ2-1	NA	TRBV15	CATSRDPEGSVFF	TGTGCCACCAGCAGAGATCCAGAGGGATCGGTGTTCTTC
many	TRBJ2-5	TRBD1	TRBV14	CASSQVDSGQIIQETQYF	TGTGCCAGCAGCCAAGTAGACTCGGGACAGATCATCCAAGAGACCCAGTACTTC
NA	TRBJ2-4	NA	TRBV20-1	CSANGGLLAKNIQYF	TGCAGTGCAAACGGGGGCCTACTAGCCAAAAACATTCAGTACTTC
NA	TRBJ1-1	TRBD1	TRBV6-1	CASSQTGTGSTEAFF	TGTGCCAGCAGTCAAACGGGGACAGGGTCCACTGAAGCTTTCTTT
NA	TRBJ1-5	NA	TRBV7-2	CASSAGLASQPQHF	TGTGCCAGCAGCGCAGGGTTGGCGAGTCAGCCCCAGCATTTT
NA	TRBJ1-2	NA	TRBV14	CASSARSIYGYTF	TGCGCCAGCAGCGCGCGGAGCATTTATGGCTACACCTTC
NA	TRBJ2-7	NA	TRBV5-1	CASSCSPYYEQYF	TGCGCCAGCAGCTGTAGTCCGTACTACGAGCAGTACTTC
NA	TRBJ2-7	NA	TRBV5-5	CASSSIFTGLQAEQYF	TGTGCCAGCAGCTCAATCTTTACAGGGCTCCAGGCCGAGCAGTACTTC
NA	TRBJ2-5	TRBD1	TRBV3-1	CASSQGGGVKTQYF	TGTGCCAGCAGCCAAGGAGGGGGCGTGAAGACCCAGTACTTC
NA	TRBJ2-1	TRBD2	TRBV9	CASSGSLRGGWNEQFF	TGTGCCAGCAGCGGCTCTCTGCGGGGGGGCTGGAATGAGCAGTTCTTC
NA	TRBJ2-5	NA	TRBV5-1	CASNSGTALKETQYF	TGCGCCAGCAACTCCGGGACTGCGCTCAAAGAGACCCAGTACTTC
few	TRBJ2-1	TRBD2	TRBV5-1	CASSLPRLAGGVNEQFF	TGCGCCAGCAGCTTACCACGACTAGCGGGGGGCGTGAATGAGCAGTTCTTC
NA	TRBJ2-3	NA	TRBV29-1	CSVYTKPTDTQYF	TGCAGCGTTTACACTAAGCCCACAGATACGCAGTATTTT
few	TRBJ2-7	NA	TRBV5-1	CASSLDGADSYEQYF	TGCGCCAGCAGCTTGGACGGGGCAGACTCCTACGAGCAGTACTTC
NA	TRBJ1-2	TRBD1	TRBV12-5	CASGLVLRDRVAGYTF	TGTGCTAGTGGTTTGGTACTGAGGGACAGGGTTGCTGGCTACACCTTC
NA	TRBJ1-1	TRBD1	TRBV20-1	CSARETGAANRAFF	TGCAGTGCTAGGGAAACAGGGGCGGCGAATAGAGCTTTCTTT
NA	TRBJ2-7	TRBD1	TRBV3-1	CVSSLSDRFSYEQYF	TGTGTCAGCAGCCTTTCGGACAGGTTCTCCTACGAGCAGTACTTC
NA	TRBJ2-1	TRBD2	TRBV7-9	CASSLARGGQDNEQFF	TGTGCCAGCAGCTTAGCGCGGGGGGGCCAAGACAATGAGCAGTTCTTC
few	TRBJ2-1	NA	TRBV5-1	CASRHRDLPHAEQFF	TGCGCCAGCAGGCACCGGGACCTTCCTCATGCTGAGCAGTTCTTC
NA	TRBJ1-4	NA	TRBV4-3	CASSQDRVLNEKLFF	TGCGCCAGCAGCCAAGATAGGGTCCTTAATGAAAAACTGTTTTTT
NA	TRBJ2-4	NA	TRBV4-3	CASSQGPGRDLAKNIQYF	TGCGCCAGCAGCCAAGGTCCCGGCAGGGACCTAGCCAAAAACATTCAGTACTTC
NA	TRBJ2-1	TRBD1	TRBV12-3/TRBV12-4	CASSPTGALGNEQFF	TGTGCCAGCAGTCCGACAGGGGCCCTGGGGAATGAGCAGTTCTTC
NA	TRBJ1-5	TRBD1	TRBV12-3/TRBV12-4	CASSLESRGAQHF	TGTGCCAGCAGTTTAGAGAGCAGGGGGGCTCAGCATTTT
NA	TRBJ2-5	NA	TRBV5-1	CASSPGIAAQETQYF	TGCGCCAGCAGCCCGGGGATCGCCGCCCAAGAGACCCAGTACTTC
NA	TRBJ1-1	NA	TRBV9	CASSVAISTEAFF	TGTGCCAGCAGCGTAGCTATAAGCACTGAAGCTTTCTTT
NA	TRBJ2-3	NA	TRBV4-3	CASSQDGNDRTDTQYF	TGCGCCAGCAGCCAAGATGGAAATGACCGCACAGATACGCAGTATTTT
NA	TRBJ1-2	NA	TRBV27	CASRPNLNYGYTF	TGTGCCAGCAGGCCCAATCTTAACTATGGCTACACCTTC
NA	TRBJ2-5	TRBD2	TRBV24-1	CATSDRGATSGKETQYF	TGTGCCACCAGTGACCGAGGTGCGACTAGCGGAAAAGAGACCCAGTACTTC
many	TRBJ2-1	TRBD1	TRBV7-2	CASSANRDRAGHNEQFF	TGTGCCAGCAGCGCCAACCGGGACAGGGCTGGCCACAATGAGCAGTTCTTC
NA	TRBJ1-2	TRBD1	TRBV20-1	CSARGPPGQGDGYTF	TGCAGTGCTAGAGGCCCTCCGGGACAGGGGGATGGCTACACCTTC
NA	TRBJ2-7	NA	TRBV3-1	CASSQVELYEQYF	TGTGCCAGCAGCCAAGTGGAGCTCTACGAGCAGTACTTC
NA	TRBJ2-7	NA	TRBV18	CASAPPSGEQYF	TGTGCCAGCGCACCACCGTCGGGCGAGCAGTACTTC
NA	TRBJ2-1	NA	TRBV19	CASGTRGRNEQFF	TGTGCCAGCGGAACGAGGGGTCGGAATGAGCAGTTCTTC